This T cell receptor beta chain was sequenced for a study of OX40 agonist ivuxolimab in advanced cancers. Looking at the study overall: Ivuxolimab, which is an agonistic anti-OX40 (CD134) antibody, was administered to the patients. Overall study findings and caveats: Relative to CD4+, CD8+ T cells held more expanded clones on average.

Sequencing used immunoSEQ multiplex PCR; TCRdb keeps in-frame clones, though not all of them. Of about 42,000 clones in the sample, about 88% were seen once. As regards this clone: Its antigen is unknown.

With 3 bases removed from V and 8 bases from J, the gap between germline ends came to 14 bases. The CDR3 runs to 13 residues. The V gene's germline CDR1 is SQVTM and CDR2 ANQGSEA. The chain carries TRBV29-1 and TRBJ2-4; tentatively, D is TRBD2 (6 bases). This TCR was recovered from an adult with an advanced solid tumor such as melanoma, head and neck, liver or kidney cancer. Sequencing was performed on CD4+ or CD8+ T cells sorted from blood, taken in a trial of the OX40 agonist ivuxolimab. CDR3 in DNA: TGCAGCGTTGAGGAGGGAGACCGGCACATTCAGTACTTC. Protein: CSVEEGDRHIQYF.